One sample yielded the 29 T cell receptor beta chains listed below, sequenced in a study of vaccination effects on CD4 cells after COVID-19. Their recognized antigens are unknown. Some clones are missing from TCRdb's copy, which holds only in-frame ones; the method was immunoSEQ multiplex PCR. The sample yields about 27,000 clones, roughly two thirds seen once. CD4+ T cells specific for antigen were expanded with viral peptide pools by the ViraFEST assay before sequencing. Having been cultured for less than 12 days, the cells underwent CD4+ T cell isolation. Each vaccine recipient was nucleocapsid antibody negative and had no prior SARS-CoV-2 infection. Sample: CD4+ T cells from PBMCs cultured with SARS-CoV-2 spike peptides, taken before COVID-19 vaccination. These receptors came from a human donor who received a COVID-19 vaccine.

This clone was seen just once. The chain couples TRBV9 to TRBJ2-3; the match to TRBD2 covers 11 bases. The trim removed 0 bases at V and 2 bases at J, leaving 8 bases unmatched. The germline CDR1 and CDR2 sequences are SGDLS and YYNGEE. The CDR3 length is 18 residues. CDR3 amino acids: CASSVGSSGGISTDTQYF. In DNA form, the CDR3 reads TGTGCCAGCAGCGTAGGGTCTAGCGGGGGGATTTCCACAGATACGCAGTATTTT. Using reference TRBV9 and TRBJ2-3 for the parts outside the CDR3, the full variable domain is DSGVTQTPKHLITATGQRVTLRCSPRSGDLSVYWYQQSLDQGLQFLIQYYNGEERAKGNILERFSAQQFPDLHSELNLSSLELGDSALYFCASSVGSSGGISTDTQYFGPGTRLTVL.

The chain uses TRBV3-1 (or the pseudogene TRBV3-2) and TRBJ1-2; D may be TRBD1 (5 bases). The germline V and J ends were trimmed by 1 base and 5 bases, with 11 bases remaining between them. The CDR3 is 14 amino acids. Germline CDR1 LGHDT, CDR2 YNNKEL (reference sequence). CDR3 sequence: CASSQGGSAYGYTF. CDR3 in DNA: TGTGCCAGCAGCCAAGGGGGGTCGGCTTATGGCTACACCTTC.

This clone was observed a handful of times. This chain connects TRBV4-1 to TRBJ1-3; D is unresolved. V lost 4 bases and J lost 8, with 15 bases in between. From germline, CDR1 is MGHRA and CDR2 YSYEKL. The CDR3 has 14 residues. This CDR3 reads CASSPTVERDTIYF. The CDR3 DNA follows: TGCGCCAGCAGCCCAACGGTAGAGAGGGACACCATATATTTT.

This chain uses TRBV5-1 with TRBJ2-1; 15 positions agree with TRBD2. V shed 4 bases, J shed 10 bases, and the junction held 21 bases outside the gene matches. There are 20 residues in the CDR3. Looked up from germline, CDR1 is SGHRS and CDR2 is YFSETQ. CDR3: CASSTGLAGGTIGFPEEQFF. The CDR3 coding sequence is TGCGCCAGCAGCACGGGACTAGCGGGAGGAACCATCGGATTTCCAGAAGAGCAGTTCTTC.

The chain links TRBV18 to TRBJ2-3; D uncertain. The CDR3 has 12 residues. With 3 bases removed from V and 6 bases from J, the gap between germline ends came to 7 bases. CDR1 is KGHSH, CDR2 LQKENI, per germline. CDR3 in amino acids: CASSPLVDTQYF. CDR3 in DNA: TGTGCCAGCTCACCCTTGGTGGATACGCAGTATTTT. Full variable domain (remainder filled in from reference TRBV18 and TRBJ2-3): NAGVMQNPRHLVRRRGQEARLRCSPMKGHSHVYWYRQLPEEGLKFMVYLQKENIIDESGMPKERFSAEFPKEGPSILRIQQVVRGDSAAYFCASSPLVDTQYFGPGTRLTVL.

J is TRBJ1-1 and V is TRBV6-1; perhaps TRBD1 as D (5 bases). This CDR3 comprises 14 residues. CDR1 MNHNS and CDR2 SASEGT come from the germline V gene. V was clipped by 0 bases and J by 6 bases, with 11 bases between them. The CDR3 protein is CASSEAWGESEAFF. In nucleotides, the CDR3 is TGTGCCAGCAGTGAAGCGTGGGGCGAATCTGAAGCTTTCTTT.

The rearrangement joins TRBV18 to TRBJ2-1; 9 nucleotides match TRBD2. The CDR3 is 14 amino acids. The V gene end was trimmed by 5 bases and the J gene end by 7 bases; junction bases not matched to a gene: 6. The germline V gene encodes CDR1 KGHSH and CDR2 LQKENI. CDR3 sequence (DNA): TGTGCCAGCTCATCAGGGACTAGCAGTAATGAGCAGTTCTTC. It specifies CASSSGTSSNEQFF.

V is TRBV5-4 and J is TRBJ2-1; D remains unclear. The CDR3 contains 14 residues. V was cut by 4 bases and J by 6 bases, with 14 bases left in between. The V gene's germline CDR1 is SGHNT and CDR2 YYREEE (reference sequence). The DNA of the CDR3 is TGTGCCAGCAGCCGACGGATGGACCTCAATGAGCAGTTCTTC. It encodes CASSRRMDLNEQFF. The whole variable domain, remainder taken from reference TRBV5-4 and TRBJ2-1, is ETGVTQSPTHLIKTRGQQVTLRCSSQSGHNTVSWYQQALGQGPQFIFQYYREEENGRGNFPPRFSGLQFPNYSSELNVNALELDDSALYLCASSRRMDLNEQFFGPGTRLTVL.

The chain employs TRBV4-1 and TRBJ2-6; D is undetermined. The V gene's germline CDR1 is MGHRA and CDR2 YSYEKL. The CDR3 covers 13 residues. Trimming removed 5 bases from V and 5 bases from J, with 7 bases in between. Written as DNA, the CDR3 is TGCGCCAGCAGCGGTCCTCGGGCCAACGTCCTGACTTTC. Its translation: CASSGPRANVLTF.

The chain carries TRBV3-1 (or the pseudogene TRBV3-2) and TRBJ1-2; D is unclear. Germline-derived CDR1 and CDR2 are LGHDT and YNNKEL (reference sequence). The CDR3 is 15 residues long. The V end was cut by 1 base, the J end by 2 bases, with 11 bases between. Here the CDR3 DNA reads TGTGCCAGCAGCCAAGGGAGTAGCACGAACTATGGCTACACCTTC. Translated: CASSQGSSTNYGYTF.

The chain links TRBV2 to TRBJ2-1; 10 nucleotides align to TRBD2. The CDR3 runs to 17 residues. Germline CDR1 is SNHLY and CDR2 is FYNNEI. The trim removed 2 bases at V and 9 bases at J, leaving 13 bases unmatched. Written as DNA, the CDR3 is TGTGCCAGCAGTGAAAAGGTAGCGGGAGGAGTACGGGTTGAGCAGTTCTTC. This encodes CASSEKVAGGVRVEQFF.

The CDR3 DNA reads as TGTGCCAGCAGCTCCGGACATAACCGGGAGCAGTTCTTC. Translating it yields CASSSGHNREQFF. The V and J genes are TRBV7-2 and TRBJ2-1, with D perhaps TRBD1 (5 bases). CDR1 and CDR2 from the germline V gene are SGHTA and FQGNSA. Trimming stripped 4 bases from V and 10 bases from J, with 14 bases between. The CDR3 consists of 13 residues.

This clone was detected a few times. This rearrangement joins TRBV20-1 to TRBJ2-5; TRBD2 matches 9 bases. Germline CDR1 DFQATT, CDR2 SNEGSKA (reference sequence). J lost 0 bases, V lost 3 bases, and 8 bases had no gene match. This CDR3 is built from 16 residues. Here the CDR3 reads CSASALLAGNQETQYF. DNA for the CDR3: TGCAGTGCTAGTGCCCTACTAGCGGGTAACCAAGAGACCCAGTACTTC.

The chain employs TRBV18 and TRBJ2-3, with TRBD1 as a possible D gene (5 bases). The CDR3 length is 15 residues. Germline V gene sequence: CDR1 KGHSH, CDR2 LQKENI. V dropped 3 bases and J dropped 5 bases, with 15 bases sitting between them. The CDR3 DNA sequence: TGTGCCAGCTCACCGGGTCGTCAGGGCGGAGATACGCAGTATTTT. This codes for CASSPGRQGGDTQYF.

The CDR3 bases are TGTGCCAGCGCCCCCGGCAACGGGGGCGAGCAGTACTTC. This encodes CASAPGNGGEQYF. V and J are TRBV11-3 and TRBJ2-7; D is perhaps TRBD2 (6 bases). Germline assignment: CDR1 SGHNT and CDR2 YENEEA. The V gene lost 8 bases and the J gene lost 6 bases, with 17 bases spanning the gap. The CDR3 spans 13 residues. Using reference TRBV11-3 and TRBJ2-7 for the parts outside the CDR3, the full variable domain is EAGVVQSPRYKIIEKKQPVAFWCNPISGHNTLYWYLQNLGQGPELLIRYENEEAVDDSQLPKDRFSAERLKGVDSTLKIQPAELGDSAVYLCASAPGNGGEQYFGPGTRLTVT.

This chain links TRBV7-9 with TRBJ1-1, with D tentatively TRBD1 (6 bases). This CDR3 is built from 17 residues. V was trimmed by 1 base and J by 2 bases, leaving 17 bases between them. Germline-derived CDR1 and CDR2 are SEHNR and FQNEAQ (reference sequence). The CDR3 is CASSLGSRGGGNTEAFF. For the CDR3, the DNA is TGTGCCAGCAGCTTAGGCAGCAGGGGCGGTGGAAACACTGAAGCTTTCTTT.

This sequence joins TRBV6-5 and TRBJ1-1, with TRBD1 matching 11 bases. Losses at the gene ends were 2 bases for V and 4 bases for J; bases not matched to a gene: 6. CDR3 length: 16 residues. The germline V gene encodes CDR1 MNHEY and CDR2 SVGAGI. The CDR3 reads CASSYGTGGLGTEAFF. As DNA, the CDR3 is TGTGCCAGCAGTTACGGGACAGGGGGATTAGGCACTGAAGCTTTCTTT.

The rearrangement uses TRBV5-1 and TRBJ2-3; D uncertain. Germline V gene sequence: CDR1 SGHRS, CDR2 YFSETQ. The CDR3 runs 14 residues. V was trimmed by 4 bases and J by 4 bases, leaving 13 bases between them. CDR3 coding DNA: TGCGCCAGCAGCCAGGCCTCGGGCCCAGATACGCAGTATTTT. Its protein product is CASSQASGPDTQYF.

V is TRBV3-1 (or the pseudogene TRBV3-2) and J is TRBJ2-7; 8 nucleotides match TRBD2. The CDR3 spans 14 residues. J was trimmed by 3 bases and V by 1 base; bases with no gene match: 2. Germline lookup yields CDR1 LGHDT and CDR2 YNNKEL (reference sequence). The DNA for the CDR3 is TGTGCCAGCAGCCAAGCACTAGCGGTCTACGAGCAGTACTTC. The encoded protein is CASSQALAVYEQYF.

In nucleotides, the CDR3 is TGCGCCAGCAGCCTGGACACCCAAGAGACCCAGTACTTC. This encodes CASSLDTQETQYF. The chain links TRBV5-1 to TRBJ2-5; weak D call: TRBD1 (5 bases). Germline loops: CDR1 SGHRS, CDR2 YFSETQ. Trimming removed 4 bases at V and 1 base at J, with 8 bases between. This CDR3 has 13 amino acids. Full variable domain (rest looked up from reference TRBV5-1 and TRBJ2-5): KAGVTQTPRYLIKTRGQQVTLSCSPISGHRSVSWYQQTPGQGLQFLFEYFSETQRNKGNFPGRFSGRQFSNSRSEMNVSTLELGDSALYLCASSLDTQETQYFGPGTRLLVL.

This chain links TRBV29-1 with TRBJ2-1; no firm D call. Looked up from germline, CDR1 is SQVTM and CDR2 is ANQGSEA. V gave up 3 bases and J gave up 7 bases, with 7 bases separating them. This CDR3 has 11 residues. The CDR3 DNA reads TGCAGCGTTGATTTGGGGAATGAGCAGTTCTTC. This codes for CSVDLGNEQFF.

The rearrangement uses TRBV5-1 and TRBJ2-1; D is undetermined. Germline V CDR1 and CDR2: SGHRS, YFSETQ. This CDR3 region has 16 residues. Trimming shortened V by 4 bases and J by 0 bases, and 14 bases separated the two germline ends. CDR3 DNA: TGCGCCAGCAGCCGGATCCCCCTGAGCTCCTACAATGAGCAGTTCTTC. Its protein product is CASSRIPLSSYNEQFF. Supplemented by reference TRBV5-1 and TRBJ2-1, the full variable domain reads KAGVTQTPRYLIKTRGQQVTLSCSPISGHRSVSWYQQTPGQGLQFLFEYFSETQRNKGNFPGRFSGRQFSNSRSEMNVSTLELGDSALYLCASSRIPLSSYNEQFFGPGTRLTVL.

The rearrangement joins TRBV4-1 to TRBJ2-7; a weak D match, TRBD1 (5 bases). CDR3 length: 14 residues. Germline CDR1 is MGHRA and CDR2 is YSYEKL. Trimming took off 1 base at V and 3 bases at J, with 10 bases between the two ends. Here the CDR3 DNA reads TGCGCCAGCAGCCAAGTACCTAGGGGCTACGAGCAGTACTTC. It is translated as CASSQVPRGYEQYF.

In DNA form, the CDR3 reads TGCGCCAGCAGTGTGGGACGGCAAGAGACCCAGTACTTC. This encodes CASSVGRQETQYF. The V gene is TRBV10-2, the J gene TRBJ2-5; D tentatively reads TRBD1 or TRBD2 (5 bases each). Germline CDR1 reads WSHSY; CDR2 reads SAAADI. The V gene lost 4 bases and the J gene lost 2 bases, with 8 bases spanning the gap. This CDR3 is built from 13 residues.

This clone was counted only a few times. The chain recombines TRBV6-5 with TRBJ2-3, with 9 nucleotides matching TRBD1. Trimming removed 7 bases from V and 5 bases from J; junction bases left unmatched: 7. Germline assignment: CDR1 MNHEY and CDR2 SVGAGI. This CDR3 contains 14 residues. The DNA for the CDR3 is TGTGCCAGCATCACAGGGGGCTATCTAGATACGCAGTATTTT. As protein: CASITGGYLDTQYF.

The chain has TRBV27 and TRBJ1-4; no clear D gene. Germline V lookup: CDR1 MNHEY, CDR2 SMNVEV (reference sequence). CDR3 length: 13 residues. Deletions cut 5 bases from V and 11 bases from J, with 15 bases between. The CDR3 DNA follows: TGTGCCAGCAGTCTACTCACCGGATGGAAACTGTTTTTT. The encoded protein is CASSLLTGWKLFF.

The CDR3 DNA reads as TGCGCCAGCAGCCAAGTCAGAGTTCGGCGGGGGGGCAACACAGATACGCAGTATTTT. The encoded protein is CASSQVRVRRGGNTDTQYF. The chain has TRBV4-1 and TRBJ2-3; TRBD2 agrees at 9 bases. Germline V gives CDR1 MGHRA, CDR2 YSYEKL. The CDR3 runs to 19 residues. The J segment lost 2 bases and the V segment lost 1 base, leaving 13 bases of the junction unmatched.

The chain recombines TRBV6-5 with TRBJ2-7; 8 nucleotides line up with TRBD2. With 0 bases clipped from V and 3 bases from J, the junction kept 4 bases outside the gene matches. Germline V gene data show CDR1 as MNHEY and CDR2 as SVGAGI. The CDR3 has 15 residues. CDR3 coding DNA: TGTGCCAGCAGTTACTCCGGCGGGGGGAACTACGAGCAGTACTTC. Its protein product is CASSYSGGGNYEQYF.

The CDR3 region has the DNA TGTGCCACCGGAGACCGGGTCCAGGCTTCCTCTGGGGCCAACGTCCTGACTTTC. This sequence encodes CATGDRVQASSGANVLTF. V is TRBV24-1 and J is TRBJ2-6; D not certain. The germline CDR1 and CDR2 sequences are KGHDR and SFDVKD. CDR3 size: 18 residues. The ends were cut back, 9 bases at V and 0 bases at J, with 20 bases in the middle.